The TCR beta chain described here comes from a study of blood T cell repertoires in COVID-19. Only in-frame clones appear in the TCRdb table, and some are missing; sequencing was by immunoSEQ multiplex PCR. The repertoire holds 150,000 to 200,000 clones, with 76% as singletons. Recruits, aged roughly 18 to 90 years, lived in 24 US areas. This sequence originates from a woman between 50 and 59 years old with acute COVID-19. The sample consisted of PBMCs or T cells enriched from blood (not recorded which).

The CDR3 DNA reads TGTGCCAGCAGTCGGACAGGGGAGGGTGGCTACACCTTC. The encoded protein is CASSRTGEGGYTF. The V and J genes are TRBV2 and TRBJ1-2, with 9 bases identical to TRBD1. After removal of 5 bases from V and 7 bases from J, the junction contained 5 bases not matched to a gene. The CDR3 extends over 13 amino acids. The germline gives CDR1 SNHLY, CDR2 FYNNEI.